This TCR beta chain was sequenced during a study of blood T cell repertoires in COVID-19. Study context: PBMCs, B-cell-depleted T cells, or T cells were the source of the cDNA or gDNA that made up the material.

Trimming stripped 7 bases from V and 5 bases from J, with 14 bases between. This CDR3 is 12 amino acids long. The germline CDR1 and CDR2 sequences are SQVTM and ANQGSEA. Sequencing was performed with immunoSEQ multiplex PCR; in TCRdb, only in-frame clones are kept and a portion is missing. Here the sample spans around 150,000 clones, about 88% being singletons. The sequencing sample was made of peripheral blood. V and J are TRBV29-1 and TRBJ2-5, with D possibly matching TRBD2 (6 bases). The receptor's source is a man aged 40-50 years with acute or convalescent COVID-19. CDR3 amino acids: CSALGGTETQYF. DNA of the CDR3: TGCAGCGCCCTCGGAGGGACGGAGACCCAGTACTTC.